One sample yielded the 30 T cell receptor beta chains listed below, sequenced in a study of blood T cells in healthy people across ages. Using a J-beta primer mix together with a sample-barcoded 5' primer, a second PCR was run for roughly 7 to 12 cycles. Using its own MiXCR run on the 5' RACE reads, TCRdb lists one record per CDR3 protein. The sample includes 550,000 to 650,000 distinct CDR3 sequences, approximately 30% of them seen just once. The sample comprised blood. These receptors were obtained from a woman older than 75 in good health.

V is TRBV3-1 and J is TRBJ1-1; 10 positions match TRBD1. With 1 base clipped from V and 0 bases from J, the junction kept 5 bases outside the gene matches. CDR3 size: 17 residues. In germline, CDR1 is LGHDT, CDR2 YNNKEL (reference sequence). The CDR3 loop reads CASSQGDRGRMNTEAFF. CDR3 sequence (DNA): TGTGCCAGCAGCCAAGGGGACAGGGGTAGGATGAACACTGAAGCTTTCTTT.

The sample holds many counts of this clonotype. The chain employs TRBV6-1 and TRBJ2-7; D possibly corresponds to TRBD1 (6 bases). The V gene's germline CDR1 is MNHNS and CDR2 SASEGT. Trimming left V 7 bases short and J 0 bases short, with 19 bases between. The CDR3 contains 16 residues. Here the CDR3 DNA reads TGTGCCAGCACTCTGGACAGCGCGCACACCTCCTACGAGCAGTACTTC. This sequence encodes CASTLDSAHTSYEQYF.

This clonotype has just a few counts. The V and J genes are TRBV6-2 or TRBV6-3 and TRBJ2-3; 7 bases are shared with TRBD2. This CDR3 has 14 residues. Germline V gene sequence: CDR1 MNHEY, CDR2 SVGEGT. V lost 11 bases to trimming and J lost 0 bases; unmatched junction nucleotides: 8. The CDR3 region has the DNA TGTGCCGGGAAGCGGGGCTTTAGCACAGATACGCAGTATTTT. Translating it yields CAGKRGFSTDTQYF.

This clonotype was recorded many times. The chain combines TRBV7-2 with TRBJ2-7; D might be TRBD2 (5 bases). This CDR3 is 14 amino acids long. V was pared by 6 bases and J by 1 base, with 13 bases between. Germline-derived CDR1 and CDR2 are SGHTA and FQGNSA. CDR3 region: CASRLSTGSYEQYF. CDR3 nucleotide sequence: TGTGCCAGCAGGTTAAGCACGGGGTCCTACGAGCAGTACTTC.

This clonotype was seen a handful of times. The gene calls are TRBV7-2 and TRBJ2-1; no definite D call. The V end lost 1 base, the J end lost 10 bases, and 17 bases lay between the germline ends. The CDR3 covers 15 residues. CDR1 is SGHTA and CDR2 is FQGNSA in the germline V gene. CDR3 amino acids: CASSLDLDPSYEQFF. The CDR3 DNA reads as TGTGCCAGCAGCTTAGATCTGGACCCGTCCTACGAGCAGTTCTTC.

There are many counts of this clonotype. The rearrangement joins TRBV30 to TRBJ1-4; D gene ambiguous. The germline CDR1 and CDR2 sequences are GTSNPN and SVGIG (reference sequence). The CDR3 is 14 residues long. The CDR3 reads CGLGGQSTNEKLFF. The CDR3 region has the DNA TGTGGACTAGGCGGGCAGTCAACTAATGAAAAACTGTTTTTT.

This clonotype was counted at least ten times. This chain connects TRBV7-2 to TRBJ1-6; 7 bases are a match to TRBD1. CDR1 and CDR2 from the germline V gene are SGHTA and FQGNSA. J lost 10 bases, V lost 1 base, and 10 bases had no gene match. The CDR3 contains 16 residues. CDR3 DNA: TGTGCCAGCAGCTTAGAAGGGGGCGGCAGGCTGTCACCCCTCCACTTT. The encoded protein is CASSLEGGGRLSPLHF.

This clonotype was found many times. J is TRBJ2-5 and V is TRBV15; D remains unclear. This CDR3 has 13 amino acids. Germline V gene data show CDR1 as LNHNV and CDR2 as YYDKDF (reference sequence). V shed 0 bases and J shed 4 bases, with 6 bases lying between them. The CDR3: CATSRDRRETQYF. The CDR3 DNA reads TGTGCCACCAGCAGAGACCGCCGAGAGACCCAGTACTTC.

This clonotype was observed a handful of times. V gene TRBV2 combines with J gene TRBJ2-7, with 8 bases aligning to TRBD2. Trimming took 5 bases from V and 7 from J; bases not matched to a gene: 13. From germline, CDR1 is SNHLY and CDR2 FYNNEI. This CDR3 region has 15 residues. Here the CDR3 DNA reads TGTGCCAGCAGTCCCGTCACTAGCGGCTACAATGAGCAGTACTTC. The encoded protein is CASSPVTSGYNEQYF.

V usage is TRBV4-2 and J usage is TRBJ2-2; TRBD2 is a possible D gene (7 bases). V was cut by 0 bases and J by 6 bases, with 14 bases left in between. Germline lookup yields CDR1 LGHNA and CDR2 YNFKEQ. CDR3 length equals 16 residues. CDR3 residues: CASSQDRGLAAGELFF. The CDR3 coding sequence is TGTGCCAGCAGCCAAGATCGGGGGCTAGCGGCCGGGGAGCTGTTTTTT.

This clonotype has a handful of counts. A clone one base away is much larger, so this may be a read error. This rearrangement joins TRBV27 to TRBJ2-5, with 9 bases that match TRBD2. This CDR3 is built from 15 residues. Germline trimming cut 6 bases from V and 11 bases from J; bases unmatched to any gene: 16. Germline assignment: CDR1 MNHEY and CDR2 SMNVEV (reference sequence). In DNA form, the CDR3 reads TGTGCCAGCAGGCTCCTAGCGGGGTCCTACAATGAGCAGTACTTC. Translating it yields CASRLLAGSYNEQYF.

This clonotype was detected a few times. The chain carries TRBV7-2 and TRBJ2-1; no clear D gene. This CDR3 spans 15 amino acids. Trimming pared 2 bases from V and 7 bases from J, leaving 15 bases between. Germline assignment: CDR1 SGHTA and CDR2 FQGNSA. CDR3 sequence: CASSLMLGLNNEQFF. CDR3 DNA sequence: TGTGCCAGCAGCTTAATGCTCGGTCTAAATAATGAGCAGTTCTTC.

As concerns this clonotype: A read error is possible here, since a much larger clone lies one base away. V is TRBV9 and J is TRBJ2-7; 9 bases line up with TRBD1. Germline lookup yields CDR1 SGDLS and CDR2 YYNGEE. With 2 bases clipped from V and 10 bases from J, the junction kept 13 bases outside the gene matches. The length of the CDR3 is 15 residues. DNA for the CDR3: TGTGCCAGCAGCGTCGGACAGGGGCGTAGGGAGGCCCAGTACTTC. The encoded protein is CASSVGQGRREAQYF.

This rearrangement joins TRBV7-9 to TRBJ1-1; 9 nucleotides agree with TRBD1. With 5 bases clipped from V and 4 bases from J, the junction kept 8 bases outside the gene matches. In germline, CDR1 is SEHNR, CDR2 FQNEAQ (reference sequence). The CDR3 contains 15 residues. The CDR3 sequence: CASSQRTGASTEAFF. DNA for the CDR3: TGTGCCAGCAGCCAAAGGACAGGGGCATCCACTGAAGCTTTCTTT.

This clonotype has more than one count but fewer than ten. V usage is TRBV30 and J usage is TRBJ1-1, with D hard to call. CDR1 is GTSNPN and CDR2 is SVGIG in the germline V gene (reference sequence). The CDR3 runs to 13 residues. V lost 0 bases to trimming and J lost 2 bases, with 7 bases between them. The DNA for the CDR3 is TGTGCCTGGAGTGTACGAGATAACACTGAAGCTTTCTTT. Protein sequence: CAWSVRDNTEAFF.

At least ten counts were recorded for this clonotype. The chain couples TRBV12-3 or TRBV12-4 to TRBJ2-3; D not resolved. Trimming shortened V by 1 base and J by 7 bases, and 3 bases separated the two germline ends. The CDR3 has 11 residues. As DNA, the CDR3 is TGTGCCAGCAGTTTAGGACATACGCAGTATTTT. Translating gives CASSLGHTQYF.

This clonotype was counted many times. The V call is TRBV5-1, the J call TRBJ2-5; 9 bases match TRBD2. Germline assignment: CDR1 SGHRS and CDR2 YFSETQ. This CDR3 is built from 15 residues. V lost 2 bases and J lost 5; bases outside the gene matches: 7. The CDR3 sequence: CASSLSRLAGETQYF. The CDR3, as DNA: TGCGCCAGCAGCTTATCACGTCTAGCGGGGGAGACCCAGTACTTC.

This clonotype was seen repeatedly, ten times or more. The rearrangement links TRBV28 to TRBJ2-3; tentative D call: TRBD1 (6 bases). Trimming cost V 4 bases and J 2 bases, with 19 bases left between them. Germline CDR1 and CDR2: MDHEN and SYDVKM. The CDR3 spans 17 residues. CDR3 sequence (DNA): TGTGCCAGCAGTTCGATAATCAGGGGAAACAACACAGATACGCAGTATTTT. Translation gives CASSSIIRGNNTDTQYF.

As regards this clonotype: The junction and the germline gene differ at one end; a read error may be behind it. This rearrangement joins TRBV19 to TRBJ1-5; D ambiguous. This CDR3 spans 14 amino acids. CDR1 is LNHDA and CDR2 is SQIVND in the germline V gene (reference sequence). The CDR3 sequence: CASSRLGNNQPRHF. Here the CDR3 DNA reads TGTGCCAGTAGTAGGTTGGGGAATAATCAGCCCCGGCATTTT.

The table lists this clonotype with many counts. V usage is TRBV5-1 and J usage is TRBJ1-6; perhaps TRBD1 as D (6 bases). The CDR3 consists of 16 residues. Trimming shortened V by 4 bases and J by 5 bases, and 16 bases separated the two germline ends. Germline V CDR1 and CDR2: SGHRS, YFSETQ. The CDR3 sequence: CASSRTRGADNSPLHF. As DNA, the CDR3 is TGCGCCAGCAGCAGGACCAGGGGTGCAGATAATTCACCCCTCCACTTT.

The chain has TRBV20-1 and TRBJ2-1; 12 bases line up with TRBD2. CDR3 size: 15 residues. The junction had 3 bases not matched to a gene; V was cut back by 3 bases and J by 3 bases. CDR1 DFQATT and CDR2 SNEGSKA come from the germline V gene (reference sequence). CDR3 residues: CSASPSGRDYNEQFF. CDR3 DNA: TGCAGTGCTAGCCCTAGCGGGAGGGACTACAATGAGCAGTTCTTC.

With regard to this clonotype: A much larger clone sits a single nucleotide away, making a read error possible. The genes are TRBV28 and TRBJ2-4, with D maybe TRBD1 (7 bases). This CDR3 region has 16 residues. The germline gives CDR1 MDHEN, CDR2 SYDVKM. Deletions cut 7 bases from V and 6 bases from J, with 22 bases between. DNA of the CDR3: TGTGCCAGCAACATCAGGGGGTCGATGGGGGGAAACATTCAGTACTTC. This codes for CASNIRGSMGGNIQYF.

This clonotype was seen only a few times. The V call is TRBV29-1, the J call TRBJ2-4, with D possibly TRBD2 on 6 matching bases. Judging by the DNA end, TRBJ2-7 fits better; the J call may be wrong. The CDR3 consists of 13 residues. Germline loops: CDR1 SQVTM, CDR2 ANQGSEA. CDR3 DNA: TGCAGCGTTGGGAGGGCGCTTTACTACGAGCAGTACTTC. Protein product: CSVGRALYYEQYF.

Turning to this clonotype: A single base separates this from a much larger clone, so it may be a read error. The chain recombines TRBV6-6 with TRBJ1-2, with D unclear. This CDR3 region has 15 residues. Germline-derived CDR1 and CDR2 are MNHNY and SVGAGI (reference sequence). DNA of the CDR3: TGTGCCAGCAGATACTCGATGGGCAGCGGCTATGGCTACACCTTC. It yields the protein CASRYSMGSGYGYTF.

This clonotype was seen ten or more times. The chain joins TRBV30 to TRBJ2-7; perhaps TRBD1 as D (6 bases). The CDR3 extends over 15 amino acids. The V gene's germline CDR1 is GTSNPN and CDR2 SVGIG (reference sequence). The V end was cut by 4 bases, the J end by 5 bases, with 21 bases between. CDR3 DNA: TGTGCCTGGAACGTCCAGAGGGGGTATCAGGACGAGCAGTACTTC. It translates to CAWNVQRGYQDEQYF.

The gene calls are TRBV20-1 and TRBJ2-1, with 10 bases lining up with TRBD1. This CDR3 spans 14 amino acids. The J segment lost 7 bases and the V segment lost 5 bases, leaving 8 bases of the junction unmatched. The germline V gene encodes CDR1 DFQATT and CDR2 SNEGSKA (reference sequence). The CDR3 region is CSAFTGTGDNEQFF. In nucleotides, the CDR3 is TGCAGTGCTTTTACCGGGACAGGGGATAATGAGCAGTTCTTC.

This clonotype was observed many times. V and J are TRBV25-1 and TRBJ1-2, with 8 bases fitting TRBD1. The CDR3 has 16 residues. The V and J ends lost 5 bases and 4 bases, in that order; junction bases with no gene match: 12. CDR1 and CDR2 from the germline V gene are MGHDK and SYGVNS. The CDR3 DNA sequence: TGTGCCAGCAGTCCTTCCCGCAGGGGGCTTGGCTATGGCTACACCTTC. Translation gives CASSPSRRGLGYGYTF.

This clonotype was seen many times. V usage is TRBV7-2 and J usage is TRBJ2-3; D gene unclear. This CDR3 has 15 amino acids. Trimming left V 0 bases short and J 8 bases short, with 15 bases between. CDR1 and CDR2 from the germline V gene are SGHTA and FQGNSA. CDR3 DNA: TGTGCCAGCAGCTTAGCCAGCGCCCAAGGTGGTACGCAGTATTTT. Translating gives CASSLASAQGGTQYF.

As concerns this clonotype: This may stem from a read error, because a much larger clone lies one nucleotide away. The chain joins TRBV29-1 to TRBJ2-7, with 8 bases fitting TRBD1. Trimming cost V 7 bases and J 7 bases; bases outside gene matches: 15. This CDR3 spans 14 amino acids. From germline, CDR1 is SQVTM and CDR2 ANQGSEA. For the CDR3, the DNA is TGCAGCGGACGTCAGGGACAGGACAGAAATGAGCAGTACTTC. Translated, it gives CSGRQGQDRNEQYF.

The chain links TRBV7-9 to TRBJ2-3, with 9 bases identical to TRBD1. The CDR3 is 18 residues long. CDR1 and CDR2 (germline): SEHNR, FQNEAQ (reference sequence). After removal of 5 bases from V and 4 bases from J, the junction contained 16 bases not matched to a gene. CDR3 DNA sequence: TGTGCCAGCAGCCAAGATAACGTAGGACAGGGGTGGTCAGATACGCAGTATTTT. Its translation is CASSQDNVGQGWSDTQYF.